These 30 T cell receptor beta chains share one sample of origin, sequenced in a study of CD8 T cells in Susac syndrome (dated by TCRdb to between 2018 and 2021). The library was prepared using the immunoSEQ multiplex PCR assay. RNA was extracted with the RNeasy kit and roughly 0.45 to 1 ug was reverse transcribed using random hexamers. TCRdb passed the public sequencing reads through fastp at Q25 and MiXCR, retaining productive beta sequences. CDR3 protein sequences are deduplicated, and each keeps its most common genes and DNA. The table for this sample lists some 150,000 distinct CDR3 sequences; approximately 94% of them were counted only once. The ten largest clonotypes hold roughly 0.083% of the sample. The sample was CD4+ T cells from PBMCs. The receptors here all came from a human donor in good health.

CDR3 residues: CASSLVSRMNTEAFF. DNA for the CDR3: TGTGCCAGCAGCTTAGTGTCAAGAATGAACACTGAAGCTTTCTTT. The chain combines TRBV7-9 with TRBJ1-1; D ambiguous. CDR1 and CDR2 (germline): SEHNR, FQNEAQ (reference sequence). The ends were cut back, 1 base at V and 0 bases at J, with 9 bases in the middle. The CDR3 consists of 15 residues.

The chain recombines TRBV5-6 with TRBJ2-1; 13 bases agree with TRBD2. With V trimmed by 4 bases and J by 6 bases, 4 bases remained unmatched. Germline loops: CDR1 SGHDT, CDR2 YYEEEE. The CDR3 is 15 residues long. CDR3 sequence: CASSQGLAGRNEQFF. CDR3 DNA: TGTGCCAGCAGCCAGGGACTAGCGGGACGCAATGAGCAGTTCTTC.

V usage is TRBV29-1 and J usage is TRBJ2-5; 7 nucleotides align to TRBD2. The CDR3 loop spans 12 amino acids. The V segment lost 3 bases and the J segment 9 bases; nucleotides outside the gene matches: 7. CDR1 and CDR2 (germline): SQVTM, ANQGSEA. The CDR3 sequence is CSVDYLGGAQYF. Here the CDR3 DNA reads TGCAGCGTTGACTACCTGGGAGGGGCCCAGTACTTC.

This clonotype was seen a single time. The chain uses TRBV19 and TRBJ1-1, with unresolved D. Germline-derived CDR1 and CDR2 are LNHDA and SQIVND (reference sequence). Trimming took off 7 bases at V and 2 bases at J, with 11 bases between the two ends. This CDR3 contains 13 residues. The CDR3, as DNA: TGTGCCAGTACCCTGACAAAAAACACTGAAGCTTTCTTT. Its translation: CASTLTKNTEAFF.

The chain combines TRBV30 with TRBJ1-3; a possible D gene is TRBD1 (5 bases). V lost 8 bases, J lost 0 bases, and 14 bases lay in between. Germline V gene data show CDR1 as GTSNPN and CDR2 as SVGIG (reference sequence). The CDR3 consists of 14 residues. CDR3 sequence: CATSQVNSGNTIYF. The CDR3 bases are TGTGCCACCTCACAGGTCAACTCTGGAAACACCATATATTTT.

In this sample, this clonotype turned up once. The rearrangement links TRBV10-3 to TRBJ1-2; unclear D gene. CDR1 and CDR2 (germline): ENHRY, SYGVKD. The length of the CDR3 is 12 residues. V dropped 2 bases and J dropped 2 bases, with 3 bases sitting between them. The CDR3 sequence is CAISEGNYGYTF. For the CDR3, the DNA is TGTGCCATCAGTGAGGGAAACTATGGCTACACCTTC.

The V gene is TRBV15, the J gene TRBJ1-1; D may be TRBD1 (5 bases). V lost 0 bases, J lost 3 bases, and 14 bases lay in between. Germline values: CDR1 LNHNV, CDR2 YYDKDF (reference sequence). The CDR3 spans 16 residues. Here the CDR3 reads CATSRDIRQRDTEAFF. CDR3 coding DNA: TGTGCCACCAGCAGAGATATAAGACAGCGGGACACTGAAGCTTTCTTT.

CDR3 nucleotides: TGTGCCAGCAGTTACTCGAGGGACAGCTATGGCTACACCTTC. Protein: CASSYSRDSYGYTF. The chain combines TRBV6-6 with TRBJ1-2; TRBD1 matches 7 bases. This CDR3 region has 14 residues. Germline-derived CDR1 and CDR2 are MNHNY and SVGAGI (reference sequence). V shed 0 bases, J shed 4 bases, and the junction held 2 bases outside the gene matches.

CDR3 DNA: TGCAGTGTGGGGAAAACAGGGGACTCCGGAAACACCATATATTTT. It encodes CSVGKTGDSGNTIYF. The rearrangement uses TRBV29-1 and TRBJ1-3; TRBD1 agrees at 7 bases. This CDR3 comprises 15 residues. The germline CDR1 and CDR2 sequences are SQVTM and ANQGSEA.

The CDR3: CASSRNRGPYGYTF. Written as DNA, the CDR3 is TGTGCCAGCAGCAGAAACAGGGGACCCTATGGCTACACCTTC. The chain combines TRBV27 with TRBJ1-2, with 7 bases identical to TRBD1. V dropped 6 bases and J dropped 4; count of bases not matched to a gene: 8. In germline, CDR1 is MNHEY, CDR2 SMNVEV (reference sequence). There are 14 residues in the CDR3.

The CDR3 DNA sequence: TGTGCCAGTAGTATAACACCTGAGGAGACCCAGTACTTC. It encodes CASSITPEETQYF. The chain employs TRBV19 and TRBJ2-5; D unclear. This CDR3 is 13 amino acids long. The V gene's germline CDR1 is LNHDA and CDR2 SQIVND (reference sequence). Trimming left V 2 bases short and J 5 bases short, with 9 bases between.

The V and J genes are TRBV9 and TRBJ2-3; TRBD2 might be the D (5 bases). The germline gives CDR1 SGDLS, CDR2 YYNGEE. The V end was cut by 2 bases, the J end by 0 bases, with 22 bases between. The CDR3 is made up of 19 amino acids. The CDR3 DNA follows: TGTGCCAGCAGCGTGCCCGCGGAAGGACTTCTGATTAGCACAGATACGCAGTATTTT. Residues: CASSVPAEGLLISTDTQYF.

The V and J genes are TRBV30 and TRBJ1-2; D is undetermined. Trimming took off 4 bases at V and 6 bases at J, with 12 bases between the two ends. The CDR3 runs 12 residues. Germline values: CDR1 GTSNPN, CDR2 SVGIG (reference sequence). The CDR3 loop reads CAWTRATDGYTF. The DNA for the CDR3 is TGTGCCTGGACACGGGCCACTGATGGCTACACCTTC.

The chain is built from TRBV6-4 and TRBJ1-1, with unresolved D. Deletions cut 10 bases from V and 7 bases from J, with 13 bases between. The CDR3 totals 11 residues. Per germline, CDR1 MRHNA and CDR2 SNTAGT. CDR3 nucleotides: TGTGCCACCACCCGGGGAAATGAAGCTTTCTTT. This gives the protein CATTRGNEAFF.

The V gene is TRBV9, the J gene TRBJ2-7, with TRBD2 matching over 7 bases. CDR1 and CDR2 (germline): SGDLS, YYNGEE. CDR3 length equals 14 residues. The V gene end was trimmed by 3 bases and the J gene end by 5 bases; junction bases not matched to a gene: 8. CDR3 coding DNA: TGTGCCAGCAGCGCCTTAACGAGCGGGGACGAGCAGTACTTC. This gives the protein CASSALTSGDEQYF.

The chain has TRBV9 and TRBJ2-1, with D unresolved. The germline V and J ends were trimmed by 0 bases and 2 bases, with 9 bases remaining between them. Germline assignment: CDR1 SGDLS and CDR2 YYNGEE. The CDR3 loop spans 15 amino acids. CDR3 coding DNA: TGTGCCAGCAGCGTAGACGGGCCACCCTACAATGAGCAGTTCTTC. It codes for CASSVDGPPYNEQFF.

CDR3: CASSLGGGIDEQYF. In DNA, the CDR3 is TGTGCCAGCAGCTTGGGTGGGGGCATAGACGAGCAGTACTTC. The V gene is TRBV5-4, the J gene TRBJ2-7, with TRBD1 as a possible D gene (6 bases). V gave up 0 bases and J gave up 5 bases, with 12 bases separating them. There are 14 residues in the CDR3. Germline CDR1 SGHNT, CDR2 YYREEE (reference sequence).

The chain uses TRBV20-1 and TRBJ2-1; 13 bases match TRBD2. The CDR3 spans 15 residues. Germline V gene lookup returns CDR1 DFQATT and CDR2 SNEGSKA (reference sequence). The J segment lost 9 bases and the V segment lost 6 bases, leaving 11 bases of the junction unmatched. CDR3 loop: CSARLLAGGNGEQFF. CDR3 coding DNA: TGCAGTGCAAGATTACTAGCGGGAGGGAATGGTGAGCAGTTCTTC.

The chain joins TRBV30 to TRBJ1-2; no firm D call. CDR1 is GTSNPN, CDR2 SVGIG, per germline (reference sequence). With 5 bases removed from V and 7 bases from J, the gap between germline ends came to 14 bases. The CDR3 runs to 12 residues. CDR3 region: CAWGQVPVGYTF. The DNA of the CDR3 is TGTGCCTGGGGCCAGGTACCGGTTGGCTACACCTTC.

This chain connects TRBV6-5 to TRBJ2-7; possible D gene TRBD1, 6 bases. V dropped 4 bases and J dropped 0 bases, with 13 bases sitting between them. The CDR3 has 15 residues. The V gene's germline CDR1 is MNHEY and CDR2 SVGAGI. The CDR3 region is CASSSQGRFSYEQYF. The CDR3 DNA follows: TGTGCCAGCAGTTCACAGGGAAGGTTCTCCTACGAGCAGTACTTC.

J is TRBJ1-2 and V is TRBV14; D unclear. The V end lost 3 bases, the J end lost 8 bases, and 13 bases lay between the germline ends. This CDR3 is 13 amino acids long. Per the germline V gene, CDR1 is SGHDN and CDR2 is FVKESK. This CDR3 reads CASSHLPESGYTF. For the CDR3, the DNA is TGTGCCAGCAGCCACCTCCCCGAGAGCGGCTACACCTTC.

The chain employs TRBV27 and TRBJ2-2; 14 bases are shared with TRBD2. Per germline, CDR1 MNHEY and CDR2 SMNVEV (reference sequence). The CDR3 covers 17 residues. V shed 8 bases and J 6 bases; nucleotides not matched to a gene: 11. The CDR3 DNA follows: TGTGCCAGCGGCCGTCGGGGACTAGCGGGAGTGGCCGGGGAGCTGTTTTTT. Translated: CASGRRGLAGVAGELFF.

This clonotype occurred once. V usage is TRBV5-1 and J usage is TRBJ2-7, with D possibly matching TRBD2 (5 bases). Germline V CDR1 and CDR2: SGHRS, YFSETQ. This CDR3 comprises 17 residues. V was trimmed by 4 bases and J by 4 bases, leaving 24 bases between them. The CDR3 region is CASSPKEVGEWSYEQYF. CDR3 nucleotides: TGCGCCAGCAGCCCGAAGGAAGTGGGAGAGTGGAGTTACGAGCAGTACTTC.

The chain couples TRBV5-1 to TRBJ2-7; 8 bases map to TRBD2. Per germline, CDR1 SGHRS and CDR2 YFSETQ. V dropped 2 bases and J dropped 2; count of bases not matched to a gene: 3. The CDR3 extends over 14 amino acids. CDR3 DNA: TGCGCCAGCAGCTTAACAGCGGGGGCCTACGAGCAGTACTTC. The encoded protein is CASSLTAGAYEQYF.

The chain employs TRBV12-3 or TRBV12-4 and TRBJ2-1; TRBD2 aligns across 13 bases. The CDR3 loop spans 15 amino acids. The J segment lost 6 bases and the V segment lost 4 bases, leaving 3 bases of the junction unmatched. The CDR3 reads CASSSGTSGTNEQFF. CDR3 nucleotides: TGTGCCAGCAGTTCCGGGACTAGCGGGACCAATGAGCAGTTCTTC.

The V and J genes are TRBV11-2 and TRBJ2-6; TRBD1 might be the D (6 bases). V was cut by 2 bases and J by 3 bases, with 8 bases left in between. Germline CDR1 reads SGHAT; CDR2 reads FQNNGV. This CDR3 has 15 amino acids. The CDR3: CASSLNRVGANVLTF. The CDR3 DNA sequence: TGTGCCAGCAGCTTAAACAGGGTTGGGGCCAACGTCCTGACTTTC.

The chain couples TRBV6-5 to TRBJ2-1, with D possibly matching TRBD1 (6 bases). CDR1 and CDR2 (germline): MNHEY, SVGAGI. The CDR3 extends over 14 amino acids. The V end was cut by 0 bases, the J end by 7 bases, with 10 bases between. The CDR3 sequence: CASSYSTGVNEQFF. In DNA, the CDR3 is TGTGCCAGCAGTTACTCGACAGGTGTTAATGAGCAGTTCTTC.

The chain couples TRBV20-1 to TRBJ2-1; no clear D. The germline V and J ends were trimmed by 4 bases and 9 bases, with 25 bases remaining between them. CDR3 length equals 16 residues. CDR1 DFQATT and CDR2 SNEGSKA come from the germline V gene (reference sequence). The chain's CDR3 is CSAKVILSRSPPEQFF. Written as DNA, the CDR3 is TGCAGTGCTAAGGTTATTCTGTCTAGGAGCCCGCCTGAGCAGTTCTTC.

The chain couples TRBV5-1 to TRBJ1-1; D might be TRBD1 (6 bases). CDR1 and CDR2 (germline): SGHRS, YFSETQ. The CDR3 consists of 14 residues. Deletions cut 0 bases from V and 1 base from J, with 7 bases between. CDR3 coding DNA: TGCGCCAGCAGCTTGGACAGGGCGAACACTGAAGCTTTCTTT. It codes for CASSLDRANTEAFF.

The J gene is TRBJ2-2, the V gene TRBV7-9, with TRBD2 matching 10 bases. The CDR3 spans 16 residues. Germline lookup yields CDR1 SEHNR and CDR2 FQNEAQ (reference sequence). V shed 8 bases and J 3 bases; nucleotides not matched to a gene: 9. The DNA of the CDR3 is TGTGCCAGCTCAGCCCTAGCGGGAGATTACACCGGGGAGCTGTTTTTT. Translated, it gives CASSALAGDYTGELFF.